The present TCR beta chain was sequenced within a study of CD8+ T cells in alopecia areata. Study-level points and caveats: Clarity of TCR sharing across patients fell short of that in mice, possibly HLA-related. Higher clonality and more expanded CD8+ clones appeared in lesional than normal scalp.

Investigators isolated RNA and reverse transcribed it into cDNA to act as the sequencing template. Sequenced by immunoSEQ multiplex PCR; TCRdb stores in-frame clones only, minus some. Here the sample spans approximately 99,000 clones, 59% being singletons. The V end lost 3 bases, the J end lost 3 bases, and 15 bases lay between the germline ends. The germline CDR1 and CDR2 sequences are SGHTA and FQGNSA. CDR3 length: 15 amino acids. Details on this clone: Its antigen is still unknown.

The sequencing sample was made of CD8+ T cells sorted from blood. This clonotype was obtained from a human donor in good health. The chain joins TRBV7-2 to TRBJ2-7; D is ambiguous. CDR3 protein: CASSFLWASLYEQYF. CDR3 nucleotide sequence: TGTGCCAGCAGCTTTTTATGGGCAAGCCTCTACGAGCAGTACTTC.